This TCR beta chain was identified during a study of shared clonotypes between healthy human individuals. Looking at the study overall: Each donor contributed plates that comprised three CD4 naive, three CD4 memory, two CD8 naive and one CD8 memory.

Notes on this clone: Its antigen is as yet unknown. The identical CDR3 is also encoded by other nucleotide sequences in the sample.

Genomic DNA belonging to each subset was distributed in equal measure over several immunoSEQ plates. TCRdb's copy holds only in-frame clones and misses some; the assay was immunoSEQ multiplex PCR. The sample has about 1.5 million clones; 95% to 99% are singletons. Trimming removed 1 base at V and 4 bases at J, with 6 bases between. Germline V lookup: CDR1 SGHTA, CDR2 FQGNSA. The CDR3 loop spans 13 amino acids. Study-level results: Naive CD4 clonotypes were shared across a handful of donors at roughly 4.6%. Naive subsets typically showed greater estimated richness than memory subsets.

The chain uses TRBV7-2 and TRBJ2-3; weak D call: TRBD2 (5 bases). Sequencing used naive CD4+ T cells sorted from blood. The subset denotes: CD45RA+ positively selected. This receptor was taken from a man aged 25-45 years in good health. CDR3 bases: TGTGCCAGCAGCTTAGGGGGAGCAGATACGCAGTATTTT. Its protein product is CASSLGGADTQYF.